This T cell receptor (beta chain) was identified in a study of T cell responses to AZD1222 COVID-19 vaccine. Whole-study findings and limits: The donor cohort was predominantly white British with a female majority, and clonal diversity may have been underestimated.

TCRdb's table, derived via immunoSEQ multiplex PCR, lists solely in-frame clones and lacks some. The sample holds 100,000 to 150,000 clones, 94% seen once. The germline V and J ends were trimmed by 4 bases and 3 bases, with 16 bases remaining between them. The CDR3 is made up of 16 amino acids. CDR1 SGDLS and CDR2 YYNGEE come from the germline V gene. Only one count was recorded for this clone. Antigen unknown. The chain uses TRBV9 and TRBJ1-4, with unresolved D. This clonotype was sampled from an adult in good health. Here the sequenced sample was peripheral blood, taken on day 0 of AZD1222 vaccination. The CDR3 is CASSPRRSVSNEKLFF. The DNA for the CDR3 is TGTGCCAGCAGCCCCCGCCGGAGTGTATCTAATGAAAAACTGTTTTTT.